This TCR beta chain is from a study of T cells after posttransplantation cyclophosphamide. Study conclusions and caveats: Donor CD8+ memory clones often dominated recipient blood repertoires at later times. Recipient CMV seropositivity and CMV reactivation strongly tracked TRB clonality. Blood and skin or GI T cell repertoires showed limited TRB overlap.

Germline CDR1 SGHAT, CDR2 FQDESV (reference sequence). The CDR3 loop spans 13 amino acids. Germline trimming cut 4 bases from V and 7 bases from J; bases unmatched to any gene: 4. Methotrexate plus calcineurin inhibitor accompanied controls' myeloablative marrow transplants; sampling was 1 year later. Only in-frame clones appear in the TCRdb table, and some are missing; sequencing was by immunoSEQ multiplex PCR. In the table there are 15,000 to 20,000 clones, roughly 85% of which are singletons. Concerning this clone itself: No antigen is known for it.

V usage is TRBV11-1 and J usage is TRBJ1-1, with TRBD1 matching over 9 bases. The receptor was derived from a young adult female patient who received an allogeneic stem cell transplant from an unrelated donor, was CMV-positive, and had acute and chronic GVHD. Some T cells may be supplied by the graft donor. The sample was PBMCs, taken after allogeneic stem cell transplant with calcineurin inhibitor and methotrexate. CDR3 loop: CASSSDRGSEAFF. For the CDR3, the DNA is TGTGCCAGCAGCTCCGACAGGGGGAGTGAAGCTTTCTTT.